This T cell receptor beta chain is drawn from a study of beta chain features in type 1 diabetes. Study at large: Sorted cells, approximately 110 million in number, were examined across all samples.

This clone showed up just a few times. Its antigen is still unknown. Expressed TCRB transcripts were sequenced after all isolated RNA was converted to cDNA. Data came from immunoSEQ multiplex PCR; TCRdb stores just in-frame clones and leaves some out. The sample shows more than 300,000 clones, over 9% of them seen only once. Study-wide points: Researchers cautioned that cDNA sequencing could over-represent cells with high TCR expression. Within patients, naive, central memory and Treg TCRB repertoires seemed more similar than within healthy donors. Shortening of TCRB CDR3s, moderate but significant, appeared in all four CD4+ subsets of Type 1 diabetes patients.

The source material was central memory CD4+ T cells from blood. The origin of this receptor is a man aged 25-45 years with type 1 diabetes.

The CDR3 sequence: CASGTALTDTQYF. The CDR3 DNA reads as TGTGCCAGCGGGACAGCGCTCACAGATACGCAGTATTTT. The chain recombines TRBV7-2 with TRBJ2-3; 7 nucleotides line up with TRBD1. The CDR3 sequence is 13 residues long. The V gene end was trimmed by 8 bases and the J gene end by 2 bases; junction bases not matched to a gene: 4. Germline V gene data show CDR1 as SGHTA and CDR2 as FQGNSA.